This record looks at one T cell receptor (beta chain) sequence and its context. Its target antigen remains unknown. No base-level quality is on record; no much larger clone is a single base apart. The data belong to a study of regulatory T cells (dated by TCRdb to about 2018). In terms of the full investigation: T-cell receptor beta repertoires of sorted regulatory, conventional CD4+ and CD8+ T cells were compared between CD3G-deficient patients and healthy controls.

Findings and caveats that apply to the study as a whole: Patient repertoires showed restricted unique TRB V-J pairs and skewed V and J gene usage, most marked in regulatory T cells. CD8+ T cells from patients showed a nonsignificant trend toward lower Shannon entropy than control CD8+ cells.

At the junction V is shortened by 5 bases and J by 4 bases; bases outside the gene matches: 17. CDR1 SGHVS and CDR2 FQNEAQ are derived from the germline V gene. From the cysteine through the phenylalanine, the CDR3 covers 19 amino acids. Only the CDR3 part of the read is kept: 57 bases, read in frame from the first base. The multiplex PCR used 52 forward TRBV primers and 13 reverse TRBJ primers, with assay-based and computational corrections for amplification bias. Rearranged TRB loci were amplified from genomic DNA by multiplex PCR within the immunoSEQ assay. TRB amplicons were sequenced using an Illumina HiSeq platform. In the original analysis: Custom algorithms error-filtered the raw sequences and aligned the raw sequences to reference gene sequences, after which the immunoSEQ online tools were used for analysis. Frequencies of productive and nonproductive TRB rearrangements were evaluated among both unique and total sequences. The likelihood of self-reactivity was estimated by examining two features, hydrophobicity and amino acid composition, of TRB CDR3 positions 6 and 7. For group comparisons, t tests, Mann-Whitney tests or two-way ANOVA were performed in Prism software. Sourced from immuneACCESS, this table was stored by TCRdb with only in-frame sequences that have V and J called. A share of the clones is absent; for the studies checked, an unresolved V gene accounts for under half, and the remainder has no known explanation. V and J calls and clone size are copied from that table; D and trimming were computed from the DNA. The sample table holds about 20,000 clones, of which over 85% were seen once. The biggest ten clones account for 3.5% of the sample.

Evidence of autoimmunity was found in all CD3G-deficient patients, and more severe autoimmunity was observed in two of the patients. At testing, patients were between 2 and 39 years old and showed lower naive and higher memory CD4+ and CD8+ T-cell proportions. More than five individuals with CD3G deficiency made up the patient group. An international network of physicians spanning the United States, Europe and Asia provided the patient samples and clinical data. Peripheral blood mononuclear cells were isolated by Ficoll density separation. CD3+ CD8+ CD4- T cells were isolated on a FACSAria cell sorter.

The source of this sequence is a child under 10 years old with CD3G deficiency. The sequence joins TRBV7-8 to TRBJ2-7, with 13 central nucleotides matching TRBD2. Sequencing was carried out using CD8+ T cells sorted from blood. The DNA sequence is TGTGCCAGCAGCCCCCAGGTGGGGCTCGGGACTAGCGGGGAGTACGAGCAGTACTTC. This translates into CASSPQVGLGTSGEYEQYF.